These T cell receptor beta chains were read from a single sample in a study of cytomegalovirus exposure and HLA in healthy donors. Repertoires were generated with immunoSEQ multiplex PCR, while TCRdb's copy carries only in-frame clones and drops some. This sample has about 240,000 clones, with approximately 82% found just once. The source material was PBMCs. The receptors were sampled from a woman aged 55 to 70 in good health and CMV-seropositive. Each CDR3 is given with its conserved first and last residue. The order of the fields is J gene, V gene, D gene, clone size, CDR3 DNA, CDR3 protein. D genes are given only for firm matches. Rows give clone size only sometimes, using once, few, many, or a class for an expanded clone.

>TRBJ2-3|TRBV5-1|TRBD1|-
TGCGCCAGCAGCAGCCGGGGACAGGGATCGACAGATACGCAGTATTTT
CASSSRGQGSTDTQYF
>TRBJ2-3|TRBV15|-|-
TGTGCCACCAGCAGAGAGAAGGGGCTGGGCCCAGATACGCAGTATTTT
CATSREKGLGPDTQYF
>TRBJ1-5|TRBV29-1|TRBD1|-
TGCAGCGCCTTAGGGCAGGGGGATCAGCCCCAGCATTTT
CSALGQGDQPQHF
>TRBJ2-1|TRBV5-4|-|-
TGTGCCAGCAGCTTCGTGGGAGTCTACAATGAGCAGTTCTTC
CASSFVGVYNEQFF
>TRBJ2-7|TRBV6-6|-|few
TGTGCCAGCAGTGGATTCGACAGACAGCAGTACTTC
CASSGFDRQQYF
>TRBJ1-5|TRBV5-1|TRBD1|-
TGCGCCAGCAGCATCGGGACAGGGGGGGGGAATCAGCCCCAGCATTTT
CASSIGTGGGNQPQHF
>TRBJ1-1|TRBV25-1|TRBD1|-
TGTGCCAGCAGTGGGATAGGGGGCTTGAACACTGAAGCTTTCTTT
CASSGIGGLNTEAFF
>TRBJ2-3|TRBV5-1|-|-
TGCGCCAGCAGATCTCCTAGCACAGATACGCAGTATTTT
CASRSPSTDTQYF
>TRBJ2-1|TRBV6-5|TRBD2|few
TGTGCCAGCAGGCCTAGCGGGAGTAGAGATGAGCAGTTCTTC
CASRPSGSRDEQFF
>TRBJ2-5|TRBV6-4|TRBD2|-
TGTGCCAGCAGAACGAGCGGACTAGCGGGAGGTGGAGAGACCCAGTACTTC
CASRTSGLAGGGETQYF
>TRBJ1-1|TRBV25-1|TRBD1|-
TGTGCCAGCAGTCATCGGACAGGGGGAGCTTTCTTT
CASSHRTGGAFF
>TRBJ2-7|TRBV5-4|-|-
TGTGCCAGCAGCCCCCGAGGGTGGTATAGCGAGCAGTACTTC
CASSPRGWYSEQYF
>TRBJ1-1|TRBV5-1|-|-
TGCGCCAGCAGCTTGGCAACGGGGAACACTGAAGCTTTCTTT
CASSLATGNTEAFF
>TRBJ1-5|TRBV6-6|TRBD1|-
TGTGCCAGCAGTTACACGGACAGGGGATACAATCAGCCCCAGCATTTT
CASSYTDRGYNQPQHF
>TRBJ2-7|TRBV5-8|-|few
TGTGCCAGCAGCTCCTACCCTCGCGGAGCCTACGAGCAGTACTTC
CASSSYPRGAYEQYF
>TRBJ2-6|TRBV7-2|-|once
TGTGCCAGCAGCCCCGCGGGACGGGCTGGGGCCAACGTCCTGACTTTC
CASSPAGRAGANVLTF
>TRBJ1-2|TRBV27|-|-
TGTGCCAGCAGTTCTCAGGGTGTAAGTGGCTACACCTTC
CASSSQGVSGYTF
>TRBJ1-1|TRBV5-1|-|few
TGCGCCAGCAGCTTGGAGGCAGCGGAACCTTTCTTT
CASSLEAAEPFF
>TRBJ2-3|TRBV5-6|TRBD2|-
TGTGCCAGCAGCTCCCGGACTAGCGGGAGAACAGATACGCAGTATTTT
CASSSRTSGRTDTQYF
>TRBJ2-7|TRBV6-1|-|-
TGTGCCAGCAGTCACTCACGGTACTACGAGCAGTACTTC
CASSHSRYYEQYF
>TRBJ2-5|TRBV10-1|-|-
TGCGCCAGCAGTGAGGGACAGTTCCAAGAGACCCAGTACTTC
CASSEGQFQETQYF
>TRBJ2-1|TRBV5-6|TRBD2|-
TGTGCCAGCCTATATTCCCTAGCGGGAGTGGATGAGCAGTTCTTC
CASLYSLAGVDEQFF
>TRBJ1-1|TRBV6-5|TRBD1|-
TGTGCCAGCAGTCTAACAGGGGGGGTGACTGAAGCTTTCTTT
CASSLTGGVTEAFF
>TRBJ2-5|TRBV7-8|-|-
TGTGCCAGCAGCCCCCTTGGCGGGGAAGAGACCCAGTACTTC
CASSPLGGEETQYF
>TRBJ2-5|TRBV9|-|-
TGTGCCAGCAGCGTAGGGCAGGGTGAGGAGACCCAGTACTTC
CASSVGQGEETQYF
>TRBJ1-1|TRBV6-6|-|-
TGTGCCAGCAGTTACCCCTTTAGTGCTTTCTTT
CASSYPFSAFF
>TRBJ2-3|TRBV19|TRBD2|-
TGTGCCAGTAGTTCCCCTAGCGGCAACACAGATACGCAGTATTTT
CASSSPSGNTDTQYF
>TRBJ2-7|TRBV11-2|TRBD1|few
TGTGCCAGCAGCAAAGGGACAGGTCTTAGGTCCTACGAGCAGTACTTC
CASSKGTGLRSYEQYF
>TRBJ2-1|TRBV10-3|TRBD2|-
TGTGCCATCAGTGTAGAGCGGGAGGGTCTTAATGAGCAGTTCTTC
CAISVEREGLNEQFF
>TRBJ2-1|TRBV9|TRBD2|-
TGTGCCAGCAGCGTAGGGACTAGCGGTACCTACAATGAGCAGTTCTTC
CASSVGTSGTYNEQFF
>TRBJ2-7|TRBV5-4|TRBD1|-
TGTGCCAGCAGCCCCGGACAGGGACACTACGAGCAGTACTTC
CASSPGQGHYEQYF
>TRBJ2-7|TRBV2|-|-
TGTGCCAGCAGCCAGAGGGCCAACTCCTACGAGCAGTACTTC
CASSQRANSYEQYF
>TRBJ2-7|TRBV30|-|-
TGTGCCTCAAACGGGGGACCTCTTGACGAGCAGTACTTC
CASNGGPLDEQYF
>TRBJ1-5|TRBV19|-|-
TGTGCCAGTAGTACACCATGGAGGGCCAGCAATCAGCCCCAGCATTTT
CASSTPWRASNQPQHF
>TRBJ2-2|TRBV10-3|-|-
TGTGCCATCAGAATCGGGGGAGGCGCGAACACCGGGGAGCTGTTTTTT
CAIRIGGGANTGELFF
>TRBJ2-5|TRBV28|-|-
TGTGCCAGCAGTTATGCCGGGGGACTCCAAGAGACCCAGTACTTC
CASSYAGGLQETQYF
>TRBJ2-1|TRBV13|TRBD2|-
TGTGCCAGCAGCGCCCTACTAGCGGGAGGACCCTACAATGAGCAGTTCTTC
CASSALLAGGPYNEQFF
>TRBJ1-2|TRBV29-1|-|-
TGCAGCCATGTTGGACTAGCGGAGGGGTTTCGATATGGCTACACCTTC
CSHVGLAEGFRYGYTF
>TRBJ2-2|TRBV5-1|TRBD2|-
TGCGCCAGCAGCTCTCCTAGCGGAATGAACACCGGGGAGCTGTTTTTT
CASSSPSGMNTGELFF
>TRBJ2-7|TRBV27|-|-
TGTGCCAGCAGTATCCCCGGGAGTAGTATCGACGAGCAGTACTTC
CASSIPGSSIDEQYF
>TRBJ2-5|TRBV4-1|-|-
TGCGCCAGCAGCCAGCTGGCGAGGGAGACCCAGTACTTC
CASSQLARETQYF
>TRBJ1-1|TRBV2|-|-
TGTGCCAGTGTTTCAATCACTCTGGCGGACACTGAAGCTTTCTTT
CASVSITLADTEAFF
>TRBJ1-2|TRBV28|-|-
TGTGCCAGCAGTTTCACAGGTTATGGCTACACCTTC
CASSFTGYGYTF
>TRBJ2-6|TRBV10-3|-|-
TGTGCCATCACACCTACCTCTGGGGCCAACGTCCTGACTTTC
CAITPTSGANVLTF
>TRBJ1-1|TRBV7-3|-|-
TGTGCCAGCAGCCCCCCTACCCCGAACACTGAAGCTTTCTTT
CASSPPTPNTEAFF
>TRBJ2-1|TRBV2|TRBD2|-
TGTGCCAGCGTCCGGACTAGCGGGAGAGGTGAGCAGTTCTTC
CASVRTSGRGEQFF